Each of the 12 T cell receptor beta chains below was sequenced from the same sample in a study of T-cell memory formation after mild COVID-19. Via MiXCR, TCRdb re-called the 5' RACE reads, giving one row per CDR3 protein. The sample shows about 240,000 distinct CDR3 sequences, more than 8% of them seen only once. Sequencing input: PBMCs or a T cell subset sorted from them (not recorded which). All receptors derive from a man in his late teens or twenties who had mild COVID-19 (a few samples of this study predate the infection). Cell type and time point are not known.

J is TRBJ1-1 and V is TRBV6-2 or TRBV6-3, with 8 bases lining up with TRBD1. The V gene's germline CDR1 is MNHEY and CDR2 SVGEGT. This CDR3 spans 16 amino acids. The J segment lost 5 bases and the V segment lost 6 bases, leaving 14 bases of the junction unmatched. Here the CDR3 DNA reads TGTGCCAGCAGCCCCCTCCCCCCTACAGGGGGGACTGAAGCTTTCTTT. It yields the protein CASSPLPPTGGTEAFF.

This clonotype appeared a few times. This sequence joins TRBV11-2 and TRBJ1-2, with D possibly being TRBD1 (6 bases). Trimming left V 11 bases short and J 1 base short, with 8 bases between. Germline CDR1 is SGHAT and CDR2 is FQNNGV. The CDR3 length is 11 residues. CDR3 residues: CAGGGNYGYTF. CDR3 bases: TGTGCCGGAGGGGGTAACTATGGCTACACCTTC.

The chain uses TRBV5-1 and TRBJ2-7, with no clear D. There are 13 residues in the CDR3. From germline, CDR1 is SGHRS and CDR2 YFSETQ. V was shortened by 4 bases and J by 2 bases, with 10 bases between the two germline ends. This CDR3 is CASSGRWTYEQYF. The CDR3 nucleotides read TGCGCCAGCAGCGGTAGATGGACCTACGAGCAGTACTTC.

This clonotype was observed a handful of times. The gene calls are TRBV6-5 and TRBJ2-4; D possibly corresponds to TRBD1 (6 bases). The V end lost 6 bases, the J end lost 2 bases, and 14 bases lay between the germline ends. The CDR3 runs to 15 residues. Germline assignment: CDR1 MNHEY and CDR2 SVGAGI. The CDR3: CASRGGSRTKNIQYF. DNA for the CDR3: TGTGCCAGCAGAGGGGGATCCAGAACCAAAAACATTCAGTACTTC.

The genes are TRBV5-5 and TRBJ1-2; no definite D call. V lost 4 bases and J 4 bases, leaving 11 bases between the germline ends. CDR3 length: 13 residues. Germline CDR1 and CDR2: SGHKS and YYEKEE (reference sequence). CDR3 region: CASSERIFYGYTF. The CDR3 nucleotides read TGTGCCAGCAGCGAACGGATATTCTATGGCTACACCTTC. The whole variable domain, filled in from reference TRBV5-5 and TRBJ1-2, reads DAGVTQSPTHLIKTRGQQVTLRCSPISGHKSVSWYQQVLGQGPQFIFQYYEKEERGRGNFPDRFSARQFPNYSSELNVNALLLGDSALYLCASSERIFYGYTFGSGTRLTVV.

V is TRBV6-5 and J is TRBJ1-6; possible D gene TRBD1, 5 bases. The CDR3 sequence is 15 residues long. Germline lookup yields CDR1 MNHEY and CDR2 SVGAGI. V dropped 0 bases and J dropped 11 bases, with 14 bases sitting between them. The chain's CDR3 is CASSYSSPRETPLHF. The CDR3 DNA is TGTGCCAGCAGTTACTCGAGCCCCAGGGAGACACCCCTCCACTTT.

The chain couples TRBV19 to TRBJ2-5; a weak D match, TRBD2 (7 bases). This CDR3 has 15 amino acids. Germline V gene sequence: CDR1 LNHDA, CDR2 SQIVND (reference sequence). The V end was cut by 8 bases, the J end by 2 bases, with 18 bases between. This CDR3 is CASGALGGGQETQYF. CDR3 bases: TGTGCCAGTGGTGCTCTGGGAGGGGGGCAAGAGACCCAGTACTTC.

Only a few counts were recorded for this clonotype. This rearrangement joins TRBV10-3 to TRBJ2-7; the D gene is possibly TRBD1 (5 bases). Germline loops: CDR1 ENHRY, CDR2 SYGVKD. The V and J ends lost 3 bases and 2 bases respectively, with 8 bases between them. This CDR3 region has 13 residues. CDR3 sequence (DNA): TGTGCCATCAGTGAAGGGGCGACCTACGAGCAGTACGTC. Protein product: CAISEGATYEQYV.

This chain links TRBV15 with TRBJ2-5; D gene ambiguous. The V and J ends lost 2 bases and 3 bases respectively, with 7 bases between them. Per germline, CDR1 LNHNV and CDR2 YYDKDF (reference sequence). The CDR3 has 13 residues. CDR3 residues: CATSRQFEETQYF. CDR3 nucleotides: TGTGCCACCAGCAGACAATTCGAAGAGACCCAGTACTTC.

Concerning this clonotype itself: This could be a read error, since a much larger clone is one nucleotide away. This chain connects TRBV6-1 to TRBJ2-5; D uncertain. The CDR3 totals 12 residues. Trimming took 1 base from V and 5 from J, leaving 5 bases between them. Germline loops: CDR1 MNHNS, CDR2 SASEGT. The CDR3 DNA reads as TGTGCCAGCAGTGAAGTCGGGGAGACCCAGTACTTC. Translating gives CASSEVGETQYF.

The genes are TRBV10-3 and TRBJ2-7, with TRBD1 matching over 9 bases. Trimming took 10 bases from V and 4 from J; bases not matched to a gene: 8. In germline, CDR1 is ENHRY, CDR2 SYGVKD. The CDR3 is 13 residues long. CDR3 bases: TGTGCCACCTCCGGGACAGGGAATTACGAGCAGTACGTC. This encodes CATSGTGNYEQYV.

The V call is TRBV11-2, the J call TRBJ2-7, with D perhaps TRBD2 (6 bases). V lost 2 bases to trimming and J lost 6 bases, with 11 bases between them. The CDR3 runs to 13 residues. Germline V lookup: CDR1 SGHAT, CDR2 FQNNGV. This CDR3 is CASSLWRESEQYV. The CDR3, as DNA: TGTGCCAGCAGCTTATGGAGGGAGAGCGAGCAGTACGTC.